This is a list of T cell receptor beta chains from one sample in a study of T cell responses to AZD1222 COVID-19 vaccine. The assay was immunoSEQ multiplex PCR, and TCRdb's table has in-frame clones only and misses some. Of 150,000 to 200,000 clones detected, 90% to 95% appear once; the ten largest clones hold roughly 9.2%. The sample was peripheral blood, taken on day 0 of AZD1222 vaccination. The receptors stem from an adult in good health. The CDR3 runs from the conserved cysteine through the conserved F or W. A D gene is named only where the DNA matches it firmly. The size of a clone is reported for some rows only, either as once, few or many, or as a class for expanded clones.

size,J,D,V,CDR3,DNA
.,TRBJ2-1,.,TRBV5-1,CASIRDTNNEQFF,TGCGCCAGCATCCGGGACACCAACAATGAGCAGTTCTTC
.,TRBJ2-1,TRBD2,TRBV27,CASSWGTSGSGEQFF,TGTGCCAGCAGTTGGGGGACTAGCGGGAGTGGTGAGCAGTTCTTC
.,TRBJ1-6,.,TRBV5-1,CASSLQIQNNSPLHF,TGCGCCAGCAGCTTGCAGATACAAAATAATTCACCCCTCCACTTT
.,TRBJ2-2,TRBD2,TRBV2,CASSHPGIAGGGTGELFF,TGTGCCAGCAGTCACCCCGGGATAGCGGGAGGTGGGACCGGGGAGCTGTTTTTT
.,TRBJ1-6,.,TRBV18,CASSSREGNSPLHF,TGTGCCAGCTCATCCAGGGAGGGTAATTCACCCCTCCACTTT
.,TRBJ1-4,.,TRBV28,CASRRQGLVGSNEKLFF,TGTGCCAGCAGGAGGCAGGGGCTCGTTGGGAGTAATGAAAAACTGTTTTTT
.,TRBJ2-7,TRBD2,TRBV14,CASSQGSGNEQYF,TGTGCCAGCAGCCAAGGTAGCGGGAACGAGCAGTACTTC
.,TRBJ2-5,.,TRBV20-1,CSARVGETQYF,TGCAGTGCTAGAGTCGGCGAGACCCAGTACTTC
.,TRBJ2-1,.,TRBV5-1,CASGPGATYNEQFF,TGCGCCAGTGGACCGGGGGCCACCTACAATGAGCAGTTCTTC
.,TRBJ2-7,TRBD2,TRBV28,CASSAAGGLEQYF,TGTGCCAGCAGTGCTGCGGGGGGCTTAGAACAGTACTTC
.,TRBJ2-7,.,TRBV7-2,CASSLVMPRALGPHEQYF,TGTGCCAGCAGCTTAGTCATGCCCCGGGCCCTCGGGCCCCACGAGCAGTACTTC
.,TRBJ2-6,TRBD1,TRBV14,CASSRTTGGVSGANVLTF,TGTGCCAGCAGCCGAACGACAGGGGGTGTATCTGGGGCCAACGTCCTGACTTTC
.,TRBJ2-2,.,TRBV28,CASSLFVGSLNTGELFF,TGTGCCAGCAGTTTATTTGTTGGCTCGCTGAACACCGGGGAGCTGTTTTTT
.,TRBJ1-3,TRBD1,TRBV13,CASSSRQGDGNTIYF,TGTGCCAGCAGTTCTCGACAGGGAGATGGAAACACCATATATTTT
.,TRBJ2-3,.,TRBV19,CASSISGGRTDTQYF,TGTGCCAGTAGTATTTCAGGGGGGCGAACAGATACGCAGTATTTT
.,TRBJ1-4,TRBD1,TRBV11-2,CASSRQGRTNEKLFF,TGTGCCAGCAGCCGACAGGGAAGGACTAATGAAAAACTGTTTTTT
.,TRBJ1-5,.,TRBV28,CASAGWGNQPQHF,TGTGCCAGTGCCGGGTGGGGCAATCAGCCCCAGCATTTT
.,TRBJ1-5,TRBD1,TRBV5-5,CASKRQGTGNQPQHF,TGTGCCAGCAAGAGACAGGGTACGGGCAATCAGCCCCAGCATTTT
.,TRBJ2-5,TRBD1,TRBV7-2,CASSLGGGAGETQYF,TGTGCCAGCAGCTTAGGAGGGGGCGCAGGGGAGACCCAGTACTTC
few,TRBJ1-6,TRBD1,TRBV7-2,CASSLEGTDNSPLHF,TGTGCCAGCAGCCTAGAGGGGACAGATAATTCACCCCTCCACTTT
.,TRBJ2-7,.,TRBV11-2,CASSLVAQSYEQYF,TGTGCCAGCAGCTTAGTGGCCCAATCCTACGAGCAGTACTTC
.,TRBJ1-2,TRBD1,TRBV30,CAWSAGQGNYGYTF,TGTGCCTGGAGTGCGGGACAGGGAAACTATGGCTACACCTTC
.,TRBJ1-2,.,TRBV28,CASSLLQANYGYTF,TGTGCCAGCAGTTTGTTACAGGCCAACTATGGCTACACCTTC
.,TRBJ1-1,TRBD1,TRBV3-1/TRBV3-2,CASSQVAGGNTEAFF,TGTGCCAGCAGCCAAGTGGCAGGGGGGAACACTGAAGCTTTCTTT
.,TRBJ2-2,.,TRBV11-2,CASSKLTGTAGELFF,TGTGCCAGCAGCAAACTAACAGGGACGGCCGGGGAGCTGTTTTTT
.,TRBJ2-4,TRBD1,TRBV24-1,CATSDSGQGGIRNIQYF,TGTGCCACCAGTGATTCGGGACAGGGCGGGATTCGAAACATTCAGTACTTC
once,TRBJ2-2,.,TRBV28,CASSPPKGYTGELFF,TGTGCCAGCAGTCCCCCTAAGGGGTACACCGGGGAGCTGTTTTTT
.,TRBJ2-7,TRBD1,TRBV11-2,CASSKGQGVPYEQYF,TGTGCCAGCAGCAAAGGACAGGGCGTTCCCTACGAGCAGTACTTC
.,TRBJ2-7,TRBD2,TRBV6-5,CASNPLAGAVYEQYF,TGTGCCAGCAACCCTTTGGCGGGAGCCGTATACGAGCAGTACTTC
once,TRBJ1-1,.,TRBV7-9,CASSLVAGWNTEAFF,TGTGCCAGCAGCTTAGTGGCGGGATGGAACACTGAAGCTTTCTTT
.,TRBJ2-2,.,TRBV9,CASSVEAVTGELFF,TGTGCCAGCAGCGTAGAAGCAGTCACCGGGGAGCTGTTTTTT
few,TRBJ2-1,.,TRBV7-8,CASSTSGTSNEQFF,TGTGCCAGCAGCACTTCGGGGACTTCGAATGAGCAGTTCTTC
.,TRBJ1-5,.,TRBV27,CASSRGGGGDQPQHF,TGTGCCAGCAGTAGAGGTGGGGGAGGAGATCAGCCCCAGCATTTT
.,TRBJ1-3,TRBD1,TRBV3-1/TRBV3-2,CASSQDPLGQGAGNTIYF,TGTGCCAGCAGCCAAGATCCTTTGGGACAGGGGGCCGGAAACACCATATATTTT
once,TRBJ2-1,TRBD2,TRBV2,CASSERGLAVYNEQFF,TGTGCCAGCAGTGAAAGGGGACTAGCCGTCTACAATGAGCAGTTCTTC
.,TRBJ1-1,.,TRBV11-2,CASSRAGTWGFVTEAFF,TGTGCCAGCAGCCGGGCGGGGACATGGGGTTTTGTCACTGAAGCTTTCTTT